These T cell receptor beta chains were read from a single sample in a study of T-cell memory formation after mild COVID-19. TCRdb reprocessed the 5' RACE reads with MiXCR, giving one entry per CDR3 protein. This table has roughly 510,000 distinct CDR3 sequences, around 16% appearing once. The sequenced sample was PBMCs or a T cell subset sorted from them (not recorded which). All receptors come from an adult woman who had mild COVID-19 (a few samples of this study predate the infection). Cell type and time point are not known. CDR3s include the opening cysteine and the closing phenylalanine or tryptophan. A D gene is named only where the DNA matches it firmly. Where a row states a size, it is once, few, many or the class of an expanded clone; other rows omit it.

V gene	clone size	D gene	J gene	CDR3 protein	CDR3 DNA
TRBV7-9	NA	NA	TRBJ1-1	CASSLDQGGAEAFF	TGTGCCAGCAGCTTAGATCAGGGAGGGGCTGAAGCTTTCTTT
TRBV7-6	NA	TRBD1	TRBJ1-1	CASSGYRGAEAFF	TGTGCCAGCAGCGGTTACAGGGGCGCTGAAGCTTTCTTT
TRBV2	NA	TRBD2	TRBJ2-3	CASQREVTDTQYF	TGTGCCAGCCAGCGGGAGGTCACAGATACGCAGTATTTT
TRBV12-3/TRBV12-4	few	NA	TRBJ2-7	CASSLPPNEQYF	TGTGCCAGCAGTTTACCTCCGAACGAGCAGTACTTC
TRBV7-3	NA	TRBD1	TRBJ2-2	CASTRQGNTGELFF	TGTGCCAGCACCCGACAGGGTAACACCGGGGAGCTGTTTTTT
TRBV3-1	NA	NA	TRBJ1-1	CASRGGAEAFF	TGTGCCAGTAGGGGAGGCGCTGAAGCTTTCTTT
TRBV24-1	once	NA	TRBJ2-2	CATSDSAFLTFGELFF	NA
TRBV15	NA	NA	TRBJ2-7	CATSRATGQSSYEQYF	TGTGCCACCAGCAGAGCTACGGGACAAAGCTCCTACGAGCAGTACTTC
TRBV19	many	TRBD2	TRBJ2-1	CASSPTSGYNEQFF	TGTGCCAGTAGTCCGACTAGCGGATACAATGAGCAGTTCTTC
TRBV6-2/TRBV6-3	few	TRBD2	TRBJ2-3	CASSSTTGGADTQYF	TGTGCCAGCAGTTCGACAACGGGAGGAGCAGATACGCAGTATTTT
TRBV6-5	few	TRBD2	TRBJ2-5	CASSALAGGPGETQYF	TGTGCCAGCAGTGCACTAGCGGGAGGGCCGGGGGAGACCCAGTACTTC
TRBV5-1	few	NA	TRBJ1-4	CASSTGTALGEKLFF	TGCGCCAGCAGCACAGGGACTGCCCTAGGTGAAAAACTGTTTTTT
TRBV12-3/TRBV12-4	few	TRBD1	TRBJ2-7	CASSPTHRDRDYEQYF	TGTGCCAGCAGTCCCACCCACCGGGACAGGGACTACGAGCAGTACTTC
TRBV3-1	NA	NA	TRBJ2-5	CASRVGARETQYF	TGTGCCAGCAGGGTAGGGGCAAGGGAGACCCAGTACTTC
TRBV7-2	NA	NA	TRBJ1-5	CASSLGGQSSNQPQHF	TGTGCCAGCAGCTTAGGCGGACAAAGTAGCAATCAGCCCCAGCATTTT
TRBV5-8	few	NA	TRBJ2-2	CASSLVFLANTGELFF	TGTGCCAGCAGCTTGGTATTTCTAGCGAACACCGGGGAGCTGTTTTTT
TRBV5-1	once	TRBD2	TRBJ2-5	CASSLRAGVKETQYF	TGCGCCAGCAGCTTGAGGGCGGGAGTAAAAGAGACCCAGTACTTC
TRBV28	few	NA	TRBJ1-2	CASRLARNLYGYTF	TGTGCCAGCAGGCTCGCTCGGAACCTCTATGGCTACACCTTC
TRBV7-8	NA	TRBD1	TRBJ2-5	CASSPGSPTGEETQYF	TGTGCCAGCAGCCCAGGAAGCCCGACAGGGGAAGAGACCCAGTACTTC
TRBV7-2	NA	NA	TRBJ1-2	CASSPRRDAGYTF	TGTGCCAGCAGCCCCCGGCGTGACGCGGGCTACACCTTC
TRBV25-1	many	TRBD2	TRBJ2-5	CASSESGTSGQETQYF	TGTGCCAGCAGTGAATCCGGGACTAGCGGCCAAGAGACCCAGTACTTC
TRBV4-3	few	TRBD1	TRBJ2-2	CASSLTGVYTGELFF	TGCGCCAGCAGCCTGACAGGGGTCTACACCGGGGAGCTGTTTTTT